This TCR beta chain came from a study of shared clonotypes between healthy human individuals. CDR3 length: 15 residues. Losses at the gene ends were 3 bases for V and 0 bases for J; bases not matched to a gene: 5. Germline CDR1 and CDR2: SGDLS and YYNGEE. The assay was immunoSEQ multiplex PCR, and TCRdb's table has in-frame clones only and misses some. The profile shows 550,000 to 650,000 clones, approximately 96% of them singletons. CD8 cells regarded as naive lacked CD45RO, were positively chosen for CCR7, and omitted terminally differentiated effector memory CD45RA+ cells. This receptor was obtained from a woman aged 30 to 39 in good health. The rearrangement uses TRBV9 and TRBJ2-7, with 8 bases aligning to TRBD2. Source material: naive CD8+ T cells sorted from blood. CDR3 DNA sequence: TGTGCCAGCAGCGCCAGCGGGAGCCCCTCCTACGAGCAGTACTTC. Its translation is CASSASGSPSYEQYF.